This T cell receptor (beta chain) was identified during a study of T cells in Graves' hyperthyroidism and ophthalmopathy. Fresh peripheral blood, under 13 ml, was the source of the PBMCs. Comments on this clonotype: A much larger clone differs from this one at a single base, so this may be a read error.

TCR beta CDR3 regions were amplified from RNA transcripts. TCR CDR3 underwent first-round RT-PCR with the HTBI primer set. TCRdb fed the multiplex PCR reads into MiXCR, producing one record per CDR3 protein. Among some 550,000 distinct CDR3 sequences listed, approximately 15% were seen once. Sequenced material: blood. The source is a middle-aged woman with Graves' ophthalmopathy.

CDR3: CASSQLLMNTEAFF. The CDR3 nucleotides are TGTGCCAGCAGCCAACTACTCATGAACACTGAAGCTTTCTTT. The J gene is TRBJ1-1, the V gene TRBV3-1; D gene unclear. The V gene lost 2 bases and the J gene lost 0 bases, with 7 bases spanning the gap. The CDR3 length is 14 residues. Germline V gene lookup returns CDR1 LGHDT and CDR2 YNNKEL (reference sequence). Full variable domain (rest looked up from reference TRBV3-1 and TRBJ1-1): DTAVSQTPKYLVTQMGNDKSIKCEQNLGHDTMYWYKQDSKKFLKIMFSYNNKELIINETVPNRFSPKSPDKAHLNLHINSLELGDSAVYFCASSQLLMNTEAFFGQGTRLTVV.